This T cell receptor beta chain was observed in a study of T cell repertoires in cytomegalovirus infection. Study-level information: The public TCR beta signatures pointed to both CMV infection and matching HLA type.

TCRdb reprocessed the reads with MiXCR, giving one entry per CDR3 protein. The table lists about 680,000 distinct CDR3 sequences, 24% of them singletons. This clonotype was counted ten times or more. The antigen is not known. Study-wide findings and caveats: HLA-C-restricted, CMV-specific TCR beta clonotypes were dominant ex vivo. Summed frequency of public TCR beta families distinguished CMV carriers with the relevant HLA.

V was trimmed by 0 bases and J by 3 bases, leaving 9 bases between them. The CDR3 extends over 15 amino acids. Germline V CDR1 and CDR2: MNHNY, SVGAGI (reference sequence). V usage is TRBV6-6 and J usage is TRBJ2-1; unclear D gene. This receptor was obtained from a human donor in good health (CMV status not recorded). Some clones in this sample may be carry-over from other donors' samples. Sample: CD8+ T cells from PBMCs. CDR3 sequence: CASSYSGQNYNEQFF. The CDR3 DNA follows: TGTGCCAGCAGTTACTCAGGGCAGAACTACAATGAGCAGTTCTTC.